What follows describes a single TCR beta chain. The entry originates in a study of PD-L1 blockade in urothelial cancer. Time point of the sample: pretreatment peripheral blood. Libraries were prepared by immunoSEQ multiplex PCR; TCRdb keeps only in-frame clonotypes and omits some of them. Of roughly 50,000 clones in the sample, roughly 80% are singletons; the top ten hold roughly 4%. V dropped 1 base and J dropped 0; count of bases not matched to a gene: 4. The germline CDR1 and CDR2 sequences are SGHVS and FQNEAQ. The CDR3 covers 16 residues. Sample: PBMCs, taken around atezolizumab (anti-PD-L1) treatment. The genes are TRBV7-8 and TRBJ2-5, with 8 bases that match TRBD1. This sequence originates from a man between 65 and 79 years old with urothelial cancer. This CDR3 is CASSLGTGRYQETQYF. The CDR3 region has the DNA TGTGCCAGCAGCTTAGGGACAGGGCGGTACCAAGAGACCCAGTACTTC.